This record concerns one T cell receptor beta chain sequence. Its target is unknown. The sample carries other DNA sequences with the same CDR3. It was with 60 Vbeta and 13 Jbeta primers that the PCR ran. Profiled with immunoSEQ multiplex PCR; TCRdb holds only in-frame clones, not every one. The sample lists more than 150,000 clones; approximately 82% were seen once. The sample belongs to a study of cytomegalovirus exposure and HLA in healthy donors. General study findings and limits: Later analysis identified a missense DCLRE1C variant that was linked to TCR beta V- and J-gene trimming. Most CMV-associated TCR beta chains were later found to appear HLA-restricted.

Trimming shortened V by 3 bases and J by 7 bases, and 13 bases separated the two germline ends. Germline CDR1 and CDR2: SNHLY and FYNNEI. The CDR3 consists of 14 residues. The chain couples TRBV2 to TRBJ1-5; a weak D match, TRBD1 (5 bases). Material: PBMCs. This receptor was obtained from a woman aged 50 to 60 in good health and CMV-seropositive. CDR3 in amino acids: CASSDREGRQPQHF. CDR3 coding DNA: TGTGCCAGCAGTGATCGGGAGGGACGACAGCCCCAGCATTTT.